This TCR beta chain was recovered during a study of blood T cell repertoires in COVID-19. This clone has only one observation. The repertoire was sequenced with immunoSEQ multiplex PCR; TCRdb's copy has only in-frame clones and lacks some. The sample shows roughly 200,000 clones, 70% to 90% of them seen only once. The germline V and J ends were trimmed by 5 bases and 5 bases, with 18 bases remaining between them. The CDR3 consists of 15 residues. Germline V lookup: CDR1 LNHNV, CDR2 YYDKDF (reference sequence). The chain joins TRBV15 to TRBJ2-5; a weak D match, TRBD2 (7 bases). This TCR was recovered from a woman between 18 and 30 years old who had recovered from COVID-19. Sequencing used peripheral blood. CDR3 amino acids: CATSGEIQGGETQYF. The CDR3 nucleotides are TGTGCCACCAGCGGCGAGATACAGGGAGGGGAGACCCAGTACTTC.